Each of the 13 T cell receptor beta chains below was sequenced from the same sample in a study of graft-versus-host responses after intestinal transplantation. Sequenced by immunoSEQ multiplex PCR; TCRdb stores in-frame clones only, minus some. This sample has about 77,000 clones, with about 90% found just once. This specimen was PBMCs, taken 98 days after intestinal transplantation. These TCRs come from a human patient who received an intestinal transplant, so some T cells may come from the graft donor.

This chain uses TRBV9 with TRBJ1-2; D remains ambiguous. The CDR3 loop spans 12 amino acids. The germline gives CDR1 SGDLS, CDR2 YYNGEE. Trimming pared 0 bases from V and 6 bases from J, leaving 6 bases between. The CDR3 protein is CASSVEGNGYTF. The CDR3 DNA reads as TGTGCCAGCAGCGTAGAAGGAAATGGCTACACCTTC.

Turning to this clone: Other DNA sequences within the sample encode an identical CDR3. V is TRBV5-1 and J is TRBJ2-3; 8 bases align to TRBD2. The CDR3 is 15 residues long. The germline V gene encodes CDR1 SGHRS and CDR2 YFSETQ. The trim removed 1 base at V and 0 bases at J, leaving 1 base unmatched. CDR3 coding DNA: TGCGCCAGCAGCTTGAGCGGGGGTAGCACAGATACGCAGTATTTT. It is translated as CASSLSGGSTDTQYF.

This clone was found once. The chain joins TRBV15 to TRBJ1-1, with unresolved D. Deletions cut 3 bases from V and 8 bases from J, with 13 bases between. CDR1 is LNHNV, CDR2 YYDKDF, per germline (reference sequence). The CDR3 runs to 13 residues. CDR3 amino acids: CATSRVPGQEAFF. The CDR3 DNA reads TGTGCCACCAGCAGGGTCCCGGGTCAGGAAGCTTTCTTT.

This clone was seen only once. This chain connects TRBV30 to TRBJ2-5, with 10 bases fitting TRBD2. The length of the CDR3 is 15 residues. The V segment lost 2 bases and the J segment 5 bases; nucleotides outside the gene matches: 8. Germline values: CDR1 GTSNPN, CDR2 SVGIG (reference sequence). CDR3 bases: TGTGCCTGGAGTCAAGGGACTAGCGAGACGGAGACCCAGTACTTC. This translates into CAWSQGTSETETQYF.

V is TRBV4-1 and J is TRBJ2-2, with TRBD2 matching over 8 bases. Unmatched junction bases numbered 3, after V lost 1 base and J lost 2 bases. The CDR3 contains 16 residues. The V gene's germline CDR1 is MGHRA and CDR2 YSYEKL. The CDR3 coding sequence is TGCGCCAGCAGCCAAGCCGGGACTAGAAACACCGGGGAGCTGTTTTTT. Amino acid sequence: CASSQAGTRNTGELFF.

This chain connects TRBV30 to TRBJ1-1; no definite D call. There are 15 residues in the CDR3. The V end was cut by 2 bases, the J end by 1 base, with 14 bases between. CDR1 GTSNPN and CDR2 SVGIG come from the germline V gene (reference sequence). CDR3 residues: CAWSRTDSWNTEAFF. The DNA of the CDR3 is TGTGCCTGGAGTAGGACTGATTCATGGAACACTGAAGCTTTCTTT. The entire variable domain, with the rest obtained from reference TRBV30 and TRBJ1-1, is as follows: SQTIHQWPATLVQPVGSPLSLECTVEGTSNPNLYWYRQAAGRGLQLLFYSVGIGQISSEVPQNLSASRPQDRQFILSSKKLLLSDSGFYLCAWSRTDSWNTEAFFGQGTRLTVV.

This clone was seen a handful of times. J is TRBJ1-5 and V is TRBV4-1, with 7 positions matching TRBD1. Germline assignment: CDR1 MGHRA and CDR2 YSYEKL. The CDR3 is made up of 14 amino acids. Unmatched junction bases numbered 2, after V lost 0 bases and J lost 6 bases. The CDR3 DNA is TGCGCCAGCAGCCAAGAGACAGGGAGTCAGCCCCAGCATTTT. It codes for CASSQETGSQPQHF.

The chain joins TRBV15 to TRBJ1-5; D unclear. The CDR3 totals 13 residues. Per germline, CDR1 LNHNV and CDR2 YYDKDF (reference sequence). Trimming pared 5 bases from V and 0 bases from J, leaving 5 bases between. The CDR3 is CATSVYSNQPQHF. The CDR3 DNA sequence: TGTGCCACCAGCGTGTATAGCAATCAGCCCCAGCATTTT. Looking up the rest from reference TRBV15 and TRBJ1-5 gives the full variable domain: DAMVIQNPRYQVTQFGKPVTLSCSQTLNHNVMYWYQQKSSQAPKLLFHYYDKDFNNEADTPDNFQSRRPNTSFCFLDIRSPGLGDTAMYLCATSVYSNQPQHFGDGTRLSIL.

The chain links TRBV27 to TRBJ1-1; perhaps TRBD1 as D (5 bases). Between the trimmed V and J ends, which lost 2 bases and 6 bases, there was a span of 7 bases. Germline V gene data show CDR1 as MNHEY and CDR2 as SMNVEV (reference sequence). The CDR3 is 12 residues long. CDR3 sequence: CASSLGGAEAFF. The DNA of the CDR3 is TGTGCCAGCAGTTTAGGGGGTGCTGAAGCTTTCTTT.

A single count supports this clone. The chain carries TRBV18 and TRBJ2-5; unclear D gene. The V end was cut by 3 bases, the J end by 0 bases, with 8 bases between. CDR1 and CDR2 from the germline V gene are KGHSH and LQKENI. The CDR3 length is 14 residues. The CDR3 spells CASSPQQYQETQYF. The CDR3 coding sequence is TGTGCCAGCTCACCTCAACAGTACCAAGAGACCCAGTACTTC. The full variable domain, rest sourced from reference TRBV18 and TRBJ2-5, is NAGVMQNPRHLVRRRGQEARLRCSPMKGHSHVYWYRQLPEEGLKFMVYLQKENIIDESGMPKERFSAEFPKEGPSILRIQQVVRGDSAAYFCASSPQQYQETQYFGPGTRLLVL.

The gene calls are TRBV6-4 and TRBJ1-2; the D gene is possibly TRBD1 (5 bases). With 3 bases removed from V and 5 bases from J, the gap between germline ends came to 19 bases. CDR1 is MRHNA and CDR2 is SNTAGT in the germline V gene. The CDR3 runs 16 residues. Here the CDR3 reads CASSDSTVTAHYGYTF. The CDR3 coding sequence is TGTGCCAGCAGTGATTCCACCGTGACAGCTCATTATGGCTACACCTTC.

The rearrangement joins TRBV9 to TRBJ1-1; D is unresolved. This CDR3 is 15 amino acids long. Germline CDR1 is SGDLS and CDR2 is YYNGEE. V lost 0 bases and J 1 base, leaving 10 bases between the germline ends. CDR3 sequence reads: CASSVEPGWNTEAFF. The CDR3, as DNA: TGTGCCAGCAGCGTAGAGCCAGGTTGGAACACTGAAGCTTTCTTT.

The sample holds a few counts of this clone. The V gene is TRBV6-5, the J gene TRBJ1-2, with TRBD1 matching over 7 bases. Per the germline V gene, CDR1 is MNHEY and CDR2 is SVGAGI. The V segment lost 4 bases and the J segment 6 bases; nucleotides outside the gene matches: 8. This CDR3 comprises 14 residues. The CDR3 nucleotides read TGTGCCAGCAGTTTTTTTCAGGGGGGGGATGGCTACACCTTC. Translating it yields CASSFFQGGDGYTF.